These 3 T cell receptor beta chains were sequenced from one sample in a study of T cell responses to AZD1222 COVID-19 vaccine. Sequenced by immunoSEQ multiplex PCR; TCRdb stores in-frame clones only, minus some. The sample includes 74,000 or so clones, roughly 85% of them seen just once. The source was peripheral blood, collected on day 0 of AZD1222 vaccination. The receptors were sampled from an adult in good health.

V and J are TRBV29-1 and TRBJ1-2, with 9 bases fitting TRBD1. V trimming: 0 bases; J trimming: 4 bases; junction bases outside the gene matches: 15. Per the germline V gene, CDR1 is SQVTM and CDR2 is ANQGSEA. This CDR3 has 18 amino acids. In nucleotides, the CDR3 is TGCAGCGTTGAAGACAATACAGGGGGCGCTGGAAGATTCTATGGCTACACCTTC. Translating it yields CSVEDNTGGAGRFYGYTF.

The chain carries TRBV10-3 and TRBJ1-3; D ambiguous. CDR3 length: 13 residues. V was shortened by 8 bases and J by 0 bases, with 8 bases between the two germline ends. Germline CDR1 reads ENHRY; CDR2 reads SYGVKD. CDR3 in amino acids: CAIRAASGNTIYF. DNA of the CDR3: TGTGCCATCCGGGCAGCCTCTGGAAACACCATATATTTT.

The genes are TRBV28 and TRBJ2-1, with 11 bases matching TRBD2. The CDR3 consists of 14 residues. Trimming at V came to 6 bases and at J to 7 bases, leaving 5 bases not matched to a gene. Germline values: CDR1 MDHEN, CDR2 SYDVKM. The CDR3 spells CASRTGTSGNEQFF. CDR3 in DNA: TGTGCCAGCAGAACCGGGACTAGCGGAAATGAGCAGTTCTTC.